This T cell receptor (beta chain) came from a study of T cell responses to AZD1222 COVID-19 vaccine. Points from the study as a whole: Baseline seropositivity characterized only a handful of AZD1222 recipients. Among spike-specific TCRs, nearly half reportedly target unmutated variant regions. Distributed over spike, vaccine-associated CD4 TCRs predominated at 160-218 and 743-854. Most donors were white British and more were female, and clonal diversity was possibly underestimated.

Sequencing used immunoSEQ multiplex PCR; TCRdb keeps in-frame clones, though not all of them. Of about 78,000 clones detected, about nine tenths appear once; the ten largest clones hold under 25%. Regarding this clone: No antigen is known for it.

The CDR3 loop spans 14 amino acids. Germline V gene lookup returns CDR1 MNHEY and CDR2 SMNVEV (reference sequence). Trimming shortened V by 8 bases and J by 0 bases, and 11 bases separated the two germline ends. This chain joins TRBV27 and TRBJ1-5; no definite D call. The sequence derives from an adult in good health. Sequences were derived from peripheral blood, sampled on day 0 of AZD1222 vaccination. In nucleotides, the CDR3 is TGTGCCAGCGCTTCAGCGTATAGCAATCAGCCCCAGCATTTT. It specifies CASASAYSNQPQHF.